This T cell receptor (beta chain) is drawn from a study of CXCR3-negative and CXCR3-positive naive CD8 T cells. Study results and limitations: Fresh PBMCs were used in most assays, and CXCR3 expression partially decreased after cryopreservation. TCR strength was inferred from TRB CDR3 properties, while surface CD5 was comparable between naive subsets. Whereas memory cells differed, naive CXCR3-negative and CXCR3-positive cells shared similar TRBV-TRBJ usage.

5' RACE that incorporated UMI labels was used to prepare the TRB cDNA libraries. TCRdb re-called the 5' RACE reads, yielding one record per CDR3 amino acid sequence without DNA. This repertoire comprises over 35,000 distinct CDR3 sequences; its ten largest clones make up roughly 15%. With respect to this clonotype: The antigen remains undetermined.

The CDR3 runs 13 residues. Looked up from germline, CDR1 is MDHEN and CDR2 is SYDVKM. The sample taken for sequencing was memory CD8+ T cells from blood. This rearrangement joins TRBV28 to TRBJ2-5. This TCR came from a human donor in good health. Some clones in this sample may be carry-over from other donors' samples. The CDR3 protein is CASSLVSRETQYF.